This T cell receptor (beta chain) was sequenced in a study of beta chain features in type 1 diabetes. This clone was observed a handful of times. Its antigen is currently unknown. V shed 6 bases and J 5 bases; nucleotides not matched to a gene: 6. Germline CDR1 MGHRA, CDR2 YSYEKL. The CDR3 length is 14 residues. In total, each donor contributed a single heparinised blood draw that averaged about 120 mL. Stem cell-like memory, regulatory, central memory and naive CD4+ cells were sorted via CD45RO/CCR7/CD25/CD127/CD95/CD27. The study's findings and limits: TCRB CDR3s from Type 1 diabetes patients were moderately but significantly shorter in all four CD4+ subsets.

The study reverse transcribed the entire isolated RNA, so it sequenced expressed TCRB transcripts. TCRdb keeps only in-frame clones here, not all; method: immunoSEQ multiplex PCR. Of hundreds of thousands of clones listed, 13% are singletons. Material: naive CD4+ T cells from blood. The TCR originated in a man younger than 35 with type 1 diabetes. The V and J genes are TRBV4-1 and TRBJ2-2; TRBD2 matches at 7 bases. The CDR3 sequence: CASRTGTTTGELFF. The CDR3 DNA is TGCGCCAGCAGAACCGGGACTACTACCGGGGAGCTGTTTTTT.